This TCR beta chain comes out of a study of spatial heterogeneity in lung cancer (dated by TCRdb to 2018 to 2020). Background for the entire study: Samples were obtained from about 69 patients with early-stage, untreated non-small cell lung cancer from the lung TRACERx cohort. In non-small cell lung cancer, the study quantitatively compared TCR alpha and beta repertoires across several tumor regions, matched nontumor lung, and blood. The study linked features of the TCR repertoire to counts of nonsynonymous mutations, which were determined by whole-exome sequencing of tumor tissue. Follow-up PBMC samples were sequenced whenever the samples were available, and the median time to follow-up was approximately 24 months after resection. At surgery, over 200 tumor regions, 64 matched nontumor lung samples and 56 PBMC samples were TCR-sequenced for both alpha and beta chains. In the raw uncorrected reads, each unique combination of TCR and UMI appeared on average more than ten times. Beta-chain transcripts were consistently detected in greater numbers than alpha-chain transcripts, which likely reflected higher beta-chain transcript abundance. General findings and caveats noted by the study authors: Additional single-cell paired TCR alpha and beta sequencing was considered necessary to confirm, at a functional level, the hypothesis that regional TCRs recognize regional mutations. Comparisons of baseline and follow-up blood repertoires included only approximately 14 patients. Ubiquitous expanded tumor TCRs showed up in blood more often at tumor resection than at routine follow-up.

A few counts support this clonotype. The antigen it binds to is not known. Base quality data are lacking; no much larger clone is found one base away. What the time point label conveys for this sample: blood at routine non-recurrence follow-up after resection. Without any cell sorting, TCR sequencing was performed on whole RNA extracted either from tumor and nontumor lung tissue or from cryopreserved PBMC samples. A patient was chosen for TCR sequencing only when enough RNA was available from at least two tumor regions. Receptor libraries were prepared by 5' RACE. Instrument used: NextSeq 500. The TCR library protocol attached a unique molecular identifier to each TCR cDNA molecule to allow correction of PCR and sequencing errors. The study's own analysis went as follows. TCR identification, UMI-based error correction and CDR3 extraction were all carried out with Decombinator tools. Expanded TCRs were defined as those above a frequency of 2 per 1,000, corresponding to the top 1% of the tumor frequency distribution. Each repertoire was subsampled 100 times to 5,000 TCRs, after which Renyi diversity was computed with the R vegan package. To build CDR3 similarity networks, amino acid triplet string-kernel similarity was used, and CDR3s were connected when their pairwise similarity was above 0.82. TCRdb ran its own pipeline on the public reads, namely fastp trimming at Q25 and MiXCR clone calling, and kept in-frame beta chains. For every CDR3 protein sequence, its rows merge into one entry that carries the most common genes and DNA. The V and J calls reflect TCRdb's pipeline rather than the authors' work. The sample has over 35,000 distinct CDR3 sequences on record, 10% to 13% of them singletons. The top ten hold 15% to 20% of the sample.

This clonotype originated in a female donor with early-stage non-small cell lung cancer. Sequenced here: PBMCs, sampled at follow-up.

The DNA sequence reads TGTGCCAGCAGCGTACGGCGGGGGGACACAGATACGCAGTATTTT. This yields the protein CASSVRRGDTDTQYF. The chain is encoded by TRBV9 joined to TRBJ2-3; 8 junctional bases match TRBD2. Including cysteine and phenylalanine, the CDR3 has 15 amino acids. Here the CDR3 DNA is all that survives: 45 bases in frame from base 1. The germline V gene yields SGDLS for CDR1 and YYNGEE for CDR2. V is pruned by 1 base and J by 2 bases, leaving 3 bases of the junction without a gene match.